The T cell receptor beta chain under discussion was sequenced for a study of cytomegalovirus exposure and HLA in healthy donors. Overall study context: There were approximately 400 genotyped donors. Of these, roughly 84% fell in the genetic ancestry cluster associated with self-reported Caucasian donors.

With regard to this clone: The target antigen is unknown.

Study-level findings and limits: Exclusion as indistinguishable affected some V segments, including TRBV6-2 and TRBV6-3. With high specificity and sensitivity, the classifier reportedly diagnosed cytomegalovirus status.

Amplification used 60 Vbeta primers and 13 Jbeta primers. Some clones are missing from TCRdb's copy, which holds only in-frame ones; the method was immunoSEQ multiplex PCR. The repertoire holds tens of thousands of clones, with about 80% as singletons. There are 14 residues in the CDR3. CDR1 is SGHTA, CDR2 FQGNSA, per germline. V lost 5 bases, J lost 3 bases, and 7 bases stayed unmatched. Those who donated were healthy bone marrow donors. The sample consisted of PBMCs. The chain links TRBV7-2 to TRBJ2-7, with TRBD2 identical over 7 bases. The clonotype originates from a middle-aged man in good health and CMV-seropositive. CDR3 DNA: TGTGCCAGCAGCCCCCGGACTAGGGGCTACGAGCAGTACTTC. Translated, it gives CASSPRTRGYEQYF.